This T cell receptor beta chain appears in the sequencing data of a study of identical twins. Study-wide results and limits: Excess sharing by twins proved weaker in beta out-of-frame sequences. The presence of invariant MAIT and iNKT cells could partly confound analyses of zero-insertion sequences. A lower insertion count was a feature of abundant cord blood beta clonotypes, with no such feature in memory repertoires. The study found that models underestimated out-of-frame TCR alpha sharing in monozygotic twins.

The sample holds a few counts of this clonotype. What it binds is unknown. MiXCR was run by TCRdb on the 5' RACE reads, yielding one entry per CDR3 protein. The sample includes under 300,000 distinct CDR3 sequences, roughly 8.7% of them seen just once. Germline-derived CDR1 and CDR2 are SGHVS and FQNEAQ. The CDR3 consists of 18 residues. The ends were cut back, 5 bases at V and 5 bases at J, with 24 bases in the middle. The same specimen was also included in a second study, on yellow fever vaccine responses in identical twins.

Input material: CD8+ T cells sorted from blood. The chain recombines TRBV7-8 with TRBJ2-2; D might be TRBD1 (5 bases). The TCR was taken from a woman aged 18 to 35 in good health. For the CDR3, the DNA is TGTGCCAGCAGCCTTAAGCCCCCACTCAACTACAGGACCGGGGAGCTGTTTTTT. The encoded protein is CASSLKPPLNYRTGELFF.